This TCR beta chain comes out of a study of cytomegalovirus exposure and HLA in healthy donors. In this sample, this clone turned up once. From germline, CDR1 is SNHLY and CDR2 FYNNEI. This CDR3 spans 14 amino acids. Trimming cost V 6 bases and J 2 bases; bases outside gene matches: 4. PCR amplification relied on 60 Vbeta primers (plus 13 Jbeta primers). Libraries were prepared by immunoSEQ multiplex PCR; TCRdb keeps only in-frame clonotypes and omits some of them. The sample has around 190,000 clones, 70% to 80% seen once. This receptor was identified in a woman aged 45-65 years in good health and CMV-seronegative. The sample consisted of PBMCs. The chain uses TRBV2 and TRBJ1-5, with 7 bases identical to TRBD1. CDR3 sequence reads: CASRFDRGNQPQHF. In nucleotides, the CDR3 is TGTGCCAGCAGGTTCGACAGGGGCAATCAGCCCCAGCATTTT.